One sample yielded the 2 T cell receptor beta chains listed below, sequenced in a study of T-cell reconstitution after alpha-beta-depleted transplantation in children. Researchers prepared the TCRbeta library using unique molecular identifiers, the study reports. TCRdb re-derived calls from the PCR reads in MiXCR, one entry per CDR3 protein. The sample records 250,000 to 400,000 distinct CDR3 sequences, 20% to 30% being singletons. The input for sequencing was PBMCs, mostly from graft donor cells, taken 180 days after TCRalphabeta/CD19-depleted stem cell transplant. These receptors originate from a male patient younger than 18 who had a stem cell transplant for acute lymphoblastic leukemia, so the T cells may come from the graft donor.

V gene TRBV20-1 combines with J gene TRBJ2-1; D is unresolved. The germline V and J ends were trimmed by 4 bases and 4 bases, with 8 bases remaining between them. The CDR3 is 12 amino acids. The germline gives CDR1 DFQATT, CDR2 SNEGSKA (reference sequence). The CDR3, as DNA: TGCAGTGCTAATGTGGTTTACAATGAGCAGTTCTTC. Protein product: CSANVVYNEQFF.

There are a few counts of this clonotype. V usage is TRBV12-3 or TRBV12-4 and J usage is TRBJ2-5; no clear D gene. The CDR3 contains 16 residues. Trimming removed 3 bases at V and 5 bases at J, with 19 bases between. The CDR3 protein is CASSFEGIGARETQYF. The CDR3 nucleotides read TGTGCCAGCAGTTTTGAAGGAATTGGAGCACGGGAGACCCAGTACTTC.